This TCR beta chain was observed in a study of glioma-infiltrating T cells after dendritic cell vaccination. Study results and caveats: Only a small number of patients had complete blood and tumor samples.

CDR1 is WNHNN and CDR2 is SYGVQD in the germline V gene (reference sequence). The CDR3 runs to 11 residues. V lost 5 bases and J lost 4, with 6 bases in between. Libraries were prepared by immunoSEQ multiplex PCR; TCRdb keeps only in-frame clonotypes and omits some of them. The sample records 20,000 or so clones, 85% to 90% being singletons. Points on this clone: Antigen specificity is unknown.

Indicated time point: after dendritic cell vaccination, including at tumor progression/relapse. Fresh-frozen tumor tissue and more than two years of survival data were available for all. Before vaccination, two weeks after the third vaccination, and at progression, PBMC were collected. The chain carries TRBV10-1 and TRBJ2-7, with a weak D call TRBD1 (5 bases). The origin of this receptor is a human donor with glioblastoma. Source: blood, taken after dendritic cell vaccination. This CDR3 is CASSQGYEQYF. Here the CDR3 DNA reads TGCGCCAGCAGTCAGGGTTACGAGCAGTACTTC.